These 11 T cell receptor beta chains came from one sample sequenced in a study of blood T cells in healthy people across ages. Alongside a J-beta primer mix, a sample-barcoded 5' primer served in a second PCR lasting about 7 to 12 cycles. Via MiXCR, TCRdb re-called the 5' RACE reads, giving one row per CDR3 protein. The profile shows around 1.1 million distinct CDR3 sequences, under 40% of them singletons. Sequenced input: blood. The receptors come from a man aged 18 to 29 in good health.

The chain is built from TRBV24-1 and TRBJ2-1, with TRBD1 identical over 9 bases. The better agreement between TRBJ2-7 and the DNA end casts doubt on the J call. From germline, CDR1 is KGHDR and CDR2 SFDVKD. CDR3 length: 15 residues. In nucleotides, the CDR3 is TGTGCCACCTCCAACGGACAGGGGAAGTACAATGAGCAGTACTTC. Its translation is CATSNGQGKYNEQYF.

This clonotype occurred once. The CDR3 loop reads CASRARGPDRDGETQYF. Here the CDR3 DNA reads TGTGCCAGCAGGGCCCGAGGACCCGACAGGGACGGGGAGACCCAGTACTTC. The chain uses TRBV12-3 or TRBV12-4 and TRBJ2-5; TRBD1 matches at 7 bases. CDR3 length: 17 residues. The ends lost 6 bases at V and 5 bases at J; junction bases unmatched: 18.

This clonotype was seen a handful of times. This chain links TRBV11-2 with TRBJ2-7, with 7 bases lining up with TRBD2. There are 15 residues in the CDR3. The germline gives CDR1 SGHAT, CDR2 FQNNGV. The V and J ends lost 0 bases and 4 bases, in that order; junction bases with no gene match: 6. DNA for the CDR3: TGTGCCAGCAGCTTAGATCTACCGGGGGGATACGAGCAGTACTTC. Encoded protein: CASSLDLPGGYEQYF.

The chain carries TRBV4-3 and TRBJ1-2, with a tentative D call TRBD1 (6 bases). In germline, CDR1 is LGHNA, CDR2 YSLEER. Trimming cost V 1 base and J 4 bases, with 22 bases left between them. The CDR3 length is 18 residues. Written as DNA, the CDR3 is TGCGCCAGCAGCCAAGCCCAGCTTCTTTACACAGGGATCTATGGCTACACCTTC. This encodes CASSQAQLLYTGIYGYTF.

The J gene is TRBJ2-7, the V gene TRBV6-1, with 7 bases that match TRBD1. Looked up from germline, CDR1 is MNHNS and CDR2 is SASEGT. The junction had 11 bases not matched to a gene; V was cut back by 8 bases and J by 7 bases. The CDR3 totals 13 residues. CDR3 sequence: CASGVDRVDEQYF. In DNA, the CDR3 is TGTGCCAGCGGCGTCGACAGGGTGGATGAGCAGTACTTC.

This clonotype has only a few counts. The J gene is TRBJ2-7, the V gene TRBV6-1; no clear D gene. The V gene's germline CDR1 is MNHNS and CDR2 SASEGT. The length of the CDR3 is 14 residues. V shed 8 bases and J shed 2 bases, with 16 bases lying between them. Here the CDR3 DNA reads TGTGCCAGCGGGTGGGCAGGTCAACCCTACGAGCAGTACTTC. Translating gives CASGWAGQPYEQYF.

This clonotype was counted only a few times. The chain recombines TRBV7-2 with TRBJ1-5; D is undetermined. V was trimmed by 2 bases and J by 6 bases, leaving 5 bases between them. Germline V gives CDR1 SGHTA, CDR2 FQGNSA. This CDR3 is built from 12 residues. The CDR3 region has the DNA TGTGCCAGCAGCTTATTTCGTCAGCCCCAGCATTTT. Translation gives CASSLFRQPQHF.

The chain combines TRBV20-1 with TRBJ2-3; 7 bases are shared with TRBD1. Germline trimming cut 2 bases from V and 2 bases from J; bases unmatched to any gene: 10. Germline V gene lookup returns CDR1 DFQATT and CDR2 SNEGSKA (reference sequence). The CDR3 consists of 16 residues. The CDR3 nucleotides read TGCAGTGCTAGACCAAGTTACAGGGGTGACACAGATACGCAGTATTTT. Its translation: CSARPSYRGDTDTQYF.

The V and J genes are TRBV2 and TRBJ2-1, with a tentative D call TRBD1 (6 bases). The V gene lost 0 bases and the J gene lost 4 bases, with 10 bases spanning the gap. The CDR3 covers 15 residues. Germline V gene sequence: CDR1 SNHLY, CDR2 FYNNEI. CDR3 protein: CASSEAVQGYNEQFF. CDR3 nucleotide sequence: TGTGCCAGCAGTGAAGCGGTCCAGGGGTACAATGAGCAGTTCTTC.

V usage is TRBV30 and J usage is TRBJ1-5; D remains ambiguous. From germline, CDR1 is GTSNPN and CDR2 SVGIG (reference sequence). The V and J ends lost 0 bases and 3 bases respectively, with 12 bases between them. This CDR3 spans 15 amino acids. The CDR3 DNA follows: TGTGCCTGGAGTGTAAGTACCAAACACAATCAGCCCCAGCATTTT. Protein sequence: CAWSVSTKHNQPQHF.

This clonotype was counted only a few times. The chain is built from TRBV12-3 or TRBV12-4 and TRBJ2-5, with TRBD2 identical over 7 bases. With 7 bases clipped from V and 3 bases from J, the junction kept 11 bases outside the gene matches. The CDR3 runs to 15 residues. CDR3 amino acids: CASTPNGLEEETQYF. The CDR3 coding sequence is TGTGCCAGCACTCCCAATGGACTAGAGGAAGAGACCCAGTACTTC.